This T cell receptor (beta chain) appears in the sequencing data of a study of beta chain features in type 1 diabetes. Germline V lookup: CDR1 SGHTA, CDR2 FQGNSA. The ends were cut back, 0 bases at V and 7 bases at J, with 13 bases in the middle. The CDR3 totals 15 residues. The investigators reverse transcribed all of the isolated RNA, so they sequenced expressed TCRB transcripts. Naive, central memory and regulatory T cell samples yielded about 3.57 million reads on average. Produced via immunoSEQ multiplex PCR; TCRdb's table is partial and in-frame only. The sample has around 400,000 clones, around 12% seen once. This clone has only a few counts.

This chain links TRBV7-2 with TRBJ1-5; D is ambiguous. The clonotype was recovered from a young man in good health. Sample: naive CD4+ T cells from blood. CDR3 in DNA: TGTGCCAGCAGCTTAGCACTAGGGCTACGGCAGCCCCAGCATTTT. Translation gives CASSLALGLRQPQHF.